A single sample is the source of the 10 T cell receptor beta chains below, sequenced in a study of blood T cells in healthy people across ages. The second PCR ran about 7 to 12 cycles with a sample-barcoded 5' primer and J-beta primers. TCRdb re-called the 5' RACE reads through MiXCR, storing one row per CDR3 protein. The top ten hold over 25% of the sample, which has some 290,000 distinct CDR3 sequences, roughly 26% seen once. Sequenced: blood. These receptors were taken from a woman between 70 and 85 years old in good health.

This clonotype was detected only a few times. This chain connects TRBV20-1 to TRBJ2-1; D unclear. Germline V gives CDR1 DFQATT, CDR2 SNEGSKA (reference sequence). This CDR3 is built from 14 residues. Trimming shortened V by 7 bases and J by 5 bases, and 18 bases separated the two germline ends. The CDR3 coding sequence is TGCAGTGGATCCCAAAATCGGGTTAACAATGAGCAGTTCTTC. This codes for CSGSQNRVNNEQFF.

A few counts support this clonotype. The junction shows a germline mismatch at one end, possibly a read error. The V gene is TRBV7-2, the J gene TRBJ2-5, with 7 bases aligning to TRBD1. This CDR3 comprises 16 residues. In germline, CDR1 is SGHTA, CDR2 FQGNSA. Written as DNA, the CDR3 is TGTGCCAGCAGCCCTAGGGGACAGACTAACGCAGAGGCCCAGTACTTC. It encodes CASSPRGQTNAEAQYF.

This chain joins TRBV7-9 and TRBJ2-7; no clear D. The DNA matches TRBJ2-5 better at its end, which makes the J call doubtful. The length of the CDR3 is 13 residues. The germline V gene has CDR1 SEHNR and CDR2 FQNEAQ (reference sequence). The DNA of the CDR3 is TGTGCCAGCATCCCTAGGAAGGGAGAGACCCAGTACTTC. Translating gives CASIPRKGETQYF.

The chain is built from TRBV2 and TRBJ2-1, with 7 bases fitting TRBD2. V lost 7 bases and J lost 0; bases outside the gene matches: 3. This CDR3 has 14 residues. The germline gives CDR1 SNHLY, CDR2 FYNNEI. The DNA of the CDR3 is TGTGCCAGCATGCGGGAGAACTCCTACAATGAGCAGTTCTTC. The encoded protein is CASMRENSYNEQFF.

The CDR3 DNA reads as TGTGCCAGCAGTTTGAGAGGGGACACTGAAGCTTTCTTT. Its protein product is CASSLRGDTEAFF. The genes are TRBV12-3 or TRBV12-4 and TRBJ1-1, with D tentatively TRBD1 (5 bases). This CDR3 spans 13 amino acids. The V gene lost 3 bases and the J gene lost 3 bases, with 8 bases spanning the gap.

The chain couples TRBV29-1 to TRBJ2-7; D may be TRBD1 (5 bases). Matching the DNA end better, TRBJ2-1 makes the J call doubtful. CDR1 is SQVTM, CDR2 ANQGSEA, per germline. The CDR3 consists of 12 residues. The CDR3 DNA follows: TGCAGCGTTGAATATATGGGGCGAGAGCAGTTCTTC. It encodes CSVEYMGREQFF.

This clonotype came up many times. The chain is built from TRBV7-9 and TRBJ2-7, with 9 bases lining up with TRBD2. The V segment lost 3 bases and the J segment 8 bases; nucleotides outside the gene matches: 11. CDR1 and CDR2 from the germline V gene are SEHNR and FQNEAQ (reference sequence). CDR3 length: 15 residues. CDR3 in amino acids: CASSLGLAFSAQQYF. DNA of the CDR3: TGTGCCAGCAGCTTGGGACTAGCCTTCTCCGCTCAGCAGTACTTC.

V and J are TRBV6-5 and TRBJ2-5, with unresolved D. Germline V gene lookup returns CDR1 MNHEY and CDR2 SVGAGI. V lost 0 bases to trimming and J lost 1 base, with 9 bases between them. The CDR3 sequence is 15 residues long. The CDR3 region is CASSYSDRAQETQYF. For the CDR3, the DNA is TGTGCCAGCAGTTACTCGGACCGAGCCCAAGAGACCCAGTACTTC.

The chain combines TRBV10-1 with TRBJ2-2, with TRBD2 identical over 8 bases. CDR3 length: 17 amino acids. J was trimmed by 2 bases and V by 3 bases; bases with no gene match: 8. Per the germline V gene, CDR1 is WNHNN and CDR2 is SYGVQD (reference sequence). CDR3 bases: TGCGCCAGCAGTGATATTAGCGGGAAGGGTAACACCGGGGAGCTGTTTTTT. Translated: CASSDISGKGNTGELFF.

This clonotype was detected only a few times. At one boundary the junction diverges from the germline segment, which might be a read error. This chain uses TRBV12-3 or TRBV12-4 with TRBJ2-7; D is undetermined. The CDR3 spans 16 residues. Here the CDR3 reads CASSLGGQAISYGQYF. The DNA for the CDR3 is TGTGCCAGCAGTTTAGGGGGTCAGGCGATCTCCTACGGGCAGTACTTC.